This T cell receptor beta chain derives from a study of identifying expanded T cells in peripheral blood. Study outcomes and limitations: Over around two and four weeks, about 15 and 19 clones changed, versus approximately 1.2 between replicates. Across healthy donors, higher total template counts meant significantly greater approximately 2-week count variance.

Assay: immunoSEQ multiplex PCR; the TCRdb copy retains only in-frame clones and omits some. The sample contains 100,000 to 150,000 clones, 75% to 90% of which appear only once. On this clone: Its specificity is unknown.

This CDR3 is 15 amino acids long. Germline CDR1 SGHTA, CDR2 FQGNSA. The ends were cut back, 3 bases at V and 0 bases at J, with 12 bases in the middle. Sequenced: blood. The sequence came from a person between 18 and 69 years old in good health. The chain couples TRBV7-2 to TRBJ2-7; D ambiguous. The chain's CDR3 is CASSFRPAVSYEQYF. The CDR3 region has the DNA TGTGCCAGCAGCTTTCGGCCAGCAGTCTCCTACGAGCAGTACTTC. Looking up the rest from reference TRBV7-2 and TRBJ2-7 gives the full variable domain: GAGVSQSPSNKVTEKGKDVELRCDPISGHTALYWYRQSLGQGLEFLIYFQGNSAPDKSGLPSDRFSAERTGGSVSTLTIQRTQQEDSAVYLCASSFRPAVSYEQYFGPGTRLTVT.